The rows below give T cell receptor beta chains drawn from one sample of a study of TIL therapy for anti-PD-1-resistant metastatic lung cancer. Clones were sequenced by immunoSEQ multiplex PCR, and TCRdb holds only the in-frame ones, with some missing. The sample shows about 12,000 clones, about 61% of them seen only once. Source: tumor tissue, taken at baseline. These receptors were taken from a person aged 25 to 85 with non-small cell lung cancer. The CDR3 runs from the conserved cysteine through the conserved F or W. The order of the fields is CDR3 protein, CDR3 DNA, D gene, clone size, J gene, V gene. A D gene is named only where the DNA matches it firmly. Part of the rows lack a size; the others show once, few, many or a class for expanded clones.

CASRLTGNQPQHF,TGTGCCAGCAGACTGACAGGGAACCAGCCCCAGCATTTT,TRBD1,few,TRBJ1-5,TRBV6-6
CASRRWPSGGENNEQFF,TGTGCCAGCAGGAGGTGGCCTAGCGGGGGGGAAAACAATGAGCAGTTCTTC,TRBD2,-,TRBJ2-1,TRBV28
CATCGQGADQPQHF,TGTGCCACCTGTGGACAGGGGGCTGATCAGCCCCAGCATTTT,TRBD1,-,TRBJ1-5,TRBV6-5
CASSSRDKSYEQYF,TGTGCCAGCAGCTCGCGGGACAAATCCTACGAGCAGTACTTC,-,-,TRBJ2-7,TRBV7-9
CASSLARRLNTEAFF,TGTGCCAGCAGCTTAGCGAGACGCCTGAACACTGAAGCTTTCTTT,-,large,TRBJ1-1,TRBV11-2
CASSQKPRGELFF,TGTGCCAGCAGTCAAAAACCGAGGGGGGAGCTGTTTTTT,-,large,TRBJ2-2,TRBV3-1/TRBV3-2
CATSQPGLLYSGANVLTF,TGTGCCACCAGTCAACCGGGACTACTATACTCTGGGGCCAACGTCCTGACTTTC,TRBD2,-,TRBJ2-6,TRBV24-1
CASSFSLTQNTGELFF,TGTGCCAGCAGTTTCTCTTTGACACAGAACACCGGGGAGCTGTTTTTT,-,-,TRBJ2-2,TRBV28
CASSSGQGAYGYTF,TGTGCCAGCAGTAGCGGACAGGGGGCTTATGGCTACACCTTC,TRBD1,-,TRBJ1-2,TRBV28
CSVVPAGGAYEQYF,TGCAGCGTTGTCCCGGCAGGGGGTGCCTACGAGCAGTACTTC,TRBD1,once,TRBJ2-7,TRBV29-1
CASSTITWGGGELFF,TGTGCCAGCAGTACCATTACGTGGGGCGGCGGGGAGCTGTTTTTT,-,medium-sized,TRBJ2-2,TRBV6-5
CASSTRQGRDNEQFF,TGTGCCAGCAGTACTCGACAGGGGAGGGACAATGAGCAGTTCTTC,-,once,TRBJ2-1,TRBV28
CASSQGSGGQYF,TGTGCCAGCAGCCAAGGTTCAGGTGGGCAGTACTTC,-,-,TRBJ2-7,TRBV4-2
CASSPLNEKLFF,TGTGCCAGCAGTCCTTTGAATGAAAAACTGTTTTTT,-,-,TRBJ1-4,TRBV7-9
CASSPRTVQDTQYF,TGCGCCAGCAGCCCCCGGACAGTCCAAGATACGCAGTATTTT,-,-,TRBJ2-3,TRBV4-1
CASSLAGLRNEQFF,TGTGCCAGCAGCTTAGCGGGCCTTCGCAATGAGCAGTTCTTC,-,few,TRBJ2-1,TRBV7-2
CASSAGQGRHTEAFF,TGTGCCAGCAGCGCTGGACAGGGAAGGCACACTGAAGCTTTCTTT,TRBD1,-,TRBJ1-1,TRBV9